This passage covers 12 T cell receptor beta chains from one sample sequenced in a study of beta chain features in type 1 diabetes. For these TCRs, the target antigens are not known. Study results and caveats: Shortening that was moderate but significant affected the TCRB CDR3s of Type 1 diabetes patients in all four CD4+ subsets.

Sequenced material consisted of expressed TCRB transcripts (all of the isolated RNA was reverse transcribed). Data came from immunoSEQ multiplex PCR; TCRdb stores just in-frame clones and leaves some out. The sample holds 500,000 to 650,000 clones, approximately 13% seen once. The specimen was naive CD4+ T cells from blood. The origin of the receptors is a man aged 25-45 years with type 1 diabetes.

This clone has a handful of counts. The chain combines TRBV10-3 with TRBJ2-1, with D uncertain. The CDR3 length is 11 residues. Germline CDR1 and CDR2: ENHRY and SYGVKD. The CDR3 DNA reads TGTGCTTCTAGGCTCTACAATGAGCAGTTCTTC. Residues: CASRLYNEQFF.

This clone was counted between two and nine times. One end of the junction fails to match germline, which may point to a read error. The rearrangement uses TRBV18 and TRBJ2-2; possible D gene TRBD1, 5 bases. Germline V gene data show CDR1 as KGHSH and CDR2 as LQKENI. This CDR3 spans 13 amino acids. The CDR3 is CASSPHRTGELFF. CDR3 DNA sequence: TGTGCCAGCTCCCCACACAGGACCGGGGAGCTGTTTTTT.

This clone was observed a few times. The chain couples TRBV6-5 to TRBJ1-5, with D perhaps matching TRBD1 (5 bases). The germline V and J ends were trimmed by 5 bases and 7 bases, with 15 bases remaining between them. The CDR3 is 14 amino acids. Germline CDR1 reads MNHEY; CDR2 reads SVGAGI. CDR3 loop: CASSPRREEQPQHF. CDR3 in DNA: TGTGCCAGCAGTCCCCGCAGGGAGGAACAGCCCCAGCATTTT.

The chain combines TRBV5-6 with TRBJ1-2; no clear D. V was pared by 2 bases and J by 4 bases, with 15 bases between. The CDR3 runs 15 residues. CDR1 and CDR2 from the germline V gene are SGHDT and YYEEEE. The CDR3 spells CASSFRQFVSYGYTF. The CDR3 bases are TGTGCCAGCAGCTTTAGGCAGTTTGTGAGCTATGGCTACACCTTC.

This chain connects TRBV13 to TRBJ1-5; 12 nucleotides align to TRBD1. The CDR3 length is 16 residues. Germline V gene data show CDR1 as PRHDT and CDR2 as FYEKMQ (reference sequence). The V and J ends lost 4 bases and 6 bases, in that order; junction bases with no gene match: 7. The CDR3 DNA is TGTGCCAGCAGCTGGGGATGGGACAGGGGGCCTCAGCCCCAGCATTTT. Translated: CASSWGWDRGPQPQHF.

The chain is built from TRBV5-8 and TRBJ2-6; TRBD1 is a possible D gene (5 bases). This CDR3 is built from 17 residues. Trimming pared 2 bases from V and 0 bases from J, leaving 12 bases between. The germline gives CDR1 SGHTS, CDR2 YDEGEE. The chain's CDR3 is CASSFQGQSSGANVLTF. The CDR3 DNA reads TGTGCCAGCAGCTTTCAGGGCCAGAGCTCTGGGGCCAACGTCCTGACTTTC.

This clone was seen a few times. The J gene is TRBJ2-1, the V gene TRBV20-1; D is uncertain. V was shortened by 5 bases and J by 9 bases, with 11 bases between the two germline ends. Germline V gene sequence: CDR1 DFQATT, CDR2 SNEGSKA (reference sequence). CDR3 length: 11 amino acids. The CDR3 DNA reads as TGCAGTGCTCCTCGGAATACTGAGCAGTTCTTC. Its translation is CSAPRNTEQFF.

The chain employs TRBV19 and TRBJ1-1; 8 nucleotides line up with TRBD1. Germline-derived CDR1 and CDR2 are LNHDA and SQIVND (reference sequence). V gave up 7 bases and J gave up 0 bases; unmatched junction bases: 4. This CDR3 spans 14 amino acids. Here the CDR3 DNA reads TGTGCCAGTACCTCACAGGGGGTGAACACTGAAGCTTTCTTT. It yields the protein CASTSQGVNTEAFF.

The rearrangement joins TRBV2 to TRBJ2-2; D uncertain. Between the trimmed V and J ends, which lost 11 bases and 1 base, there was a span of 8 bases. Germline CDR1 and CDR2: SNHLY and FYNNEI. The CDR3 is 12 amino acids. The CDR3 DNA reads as TGTGCCTCCAAAGGGAACACCGGGGAGCTGTTTTTT. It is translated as CASKGNTGELFF.

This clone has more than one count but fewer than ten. CDR3 nucleotide sequence: TGTGCCAGCTTCGGCGGGGGAAGCACAGATACGCAGTATTTT. Its protein is CASFGGGSTDTQYF. This rearrangement joins TRBV18 to TRBJ2-3; TRBD2 matches at 7 bases. This CDR3 is built from 14 residues. Germline CDR1 KGHSH, CDR2 LQKENI. V shed 7 bases, J shed 0 bases, and the junction held 4 bases outside the gene matches.

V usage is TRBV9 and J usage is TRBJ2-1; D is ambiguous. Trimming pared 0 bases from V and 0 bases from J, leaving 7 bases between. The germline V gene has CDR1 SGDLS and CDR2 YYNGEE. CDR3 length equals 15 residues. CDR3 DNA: TGTGCCAGCAGCGTAGATGGCCTCTCCTACAATGAGCAGTTCTTC. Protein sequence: CASSVDGLSYNEQFF. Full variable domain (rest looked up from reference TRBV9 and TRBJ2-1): DSGVTQTPKHLITATGQRVTLRCSPRSGDLSVYWYQQSLDQGLQFLIQYYNGEERAKGNILERFSAQQFPDLHSELNLSSLELGDSALYFCASSVDGLSYNEQFFGPGTRLTVL.

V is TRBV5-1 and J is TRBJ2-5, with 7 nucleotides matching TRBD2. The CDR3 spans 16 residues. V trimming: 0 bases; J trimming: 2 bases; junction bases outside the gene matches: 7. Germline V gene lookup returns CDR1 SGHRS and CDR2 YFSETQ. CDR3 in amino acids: CASSLGRWREQETQYF. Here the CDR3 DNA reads TGCGCCAGCAGCTTGGGTCGCTGGCGGGAGCAAGAGACCCAGTACTTC.